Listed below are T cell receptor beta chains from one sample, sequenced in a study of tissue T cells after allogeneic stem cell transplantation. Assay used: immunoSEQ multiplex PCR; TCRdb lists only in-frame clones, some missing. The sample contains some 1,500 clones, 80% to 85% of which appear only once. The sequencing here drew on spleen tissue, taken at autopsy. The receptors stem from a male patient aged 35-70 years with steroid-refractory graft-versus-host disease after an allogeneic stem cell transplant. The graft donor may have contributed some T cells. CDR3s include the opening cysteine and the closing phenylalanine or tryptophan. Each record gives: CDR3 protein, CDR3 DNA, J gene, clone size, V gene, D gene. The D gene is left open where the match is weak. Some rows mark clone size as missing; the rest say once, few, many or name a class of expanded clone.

CASSQESERPAEAFF,TGCGCCAGCAGCCAAGAATCAGAACGGCCCGCGGAAGCTTTCTTT,TRBJ1-1,-,TRBV4-1,-
CASSRDPRAALAGEYGQYF,TGTGCCAGCAGCCGCGACCCCCGCGCAGCCCTAGCGGGGGAATACGGGCAGTACTTC,TRBJ2-7,-,TRBV4-2,TRBD2
CASSETGQSPLHF,TGTGCCAGCAGCGAGACGGGACAGTCACCCCTCCACTTT,TRBJ1-6,-,TRBV9,TRBD1
CASSSDGLNQPQHF,TGTGCCAGCAGTTCGGACGGCTTGAATCAGCCCCAGCATTTT,TRBJ1-5,-,TRBV6-5,-
CASSSFLSSGGPLQETQYF,TGTGCCAGCAGCTCATTCCTCTCTAGCGGGGGGCCCCTGCAAGAGACCCAGTACTTC,TRBJ2-5,few,TRBV7-9,TRBD2
CASSRRQDSYEQYF,TGCGCCAGCAGCCGGCGACAGGACTCCTACGAGCAGTACTTC,TRBJ2-7,-,TRBV5-1,-
CASSYSQGRNYGYTF,TGTGCCAGCAGTTACTCTCAGGGTAGGAACTATGGCTACACCTTC,TRBJ1-2,-,TRBV6-2/TRBV6-3,-
CASSQDFPSGGELFF,TGCGCCAGCAGCCAAGATTTCCCTAGCGGCGGGGAGCTGTTTTTT,TRBJ2-2,-,TRBV4-3,TRBD2
CASSRRGNMNTEAFF,TGTGCCAGCAGTCGGCGGGGAAATATGAACACTGAAGCTTTCTTT,TRBJ1-1,-,TRBV27,-
CASSQDTGELFF,TGTGCCAGCAGCCAAGACACCGGGGAGCTGTTTTTT,TRBJ2-2,-,TRBV3-1/TRBV3-2,-
CASSEGQGKMSEQFF,TGTGCCAGCAGTGAAGGGCAGGGTAAGATGAGTGAGCAGTTCTTC,TRBJ2-1,-,TRBV2,-
CASSVAPGGGRETQYF,TGTGCCAGCAGCGTAGCCCCCGGTGGAGGGCGAGAGACCCAGTACTTC,TRBJ2-5,-,TRBV9,-
CASSLRFDRPQHF,TGCGCCAGCAGCTTGAGGTTCGACAGGCCCCAGCATTTT,TRBJ1-5,few,TRBV5-1,-
CASSQEKRTETNGYTF,TGCGCCAGCAGCCAAGAAAAGCGGACAGAGACGAATGGCTACACCTTC,TRBJ1-2,-,TRBV4-1,-
CASSVSASGGYEQYF,TGTGCCAGCAGCGTATCCGCTAGCGGGGGTTACGAGCAGTACTTC,TRBJ2-7,-,TRBV9,TRBD2
CASSLTGGATDTQYF,TGTGCCAGCAGCTTGACGGGGGGCGCGACAGATACGCAGTATTTT,TRBJ2-3,once,TRBV5-8,-
CASSGTSALGIQYF,TGTGCCAGCAGCGGAACTTCCGCGCTTGGCATTCAGTACTTC,TRBJ2-4,-,TRBV5-5,-
CASSLYGEGEQYF,TGTGCCAGCAGTTTATATGGTGAAGGAGAGCAGTACTTC,TRBJ2-7,-,TRBV27,-
CASSVEATYNEQFF,TGTGCCAGCAGCGTGGAGGCTACCTACAATGAGCAGTTCTTC,TRBJ2-1,-,TRBV7-6,-
CATSDGYSSENIQYF,TGTGCCACCAGTGATGGATACAGTTCAGAAAACATTCAGTACTTC,TRBJ2-4,-,TRBV24-1,-
CASRGGNEQFF,TGCGCCAGCAGAGGTGGCAATGAGCAGTTCTTC,TRBJ2-1,-,TRBV5-1,-
CASSQNNINEKLFF,TGCGCCAGCAGCCAAAACAACATTAATGAAAAACTGTTTTTT,TRBJ1-4,once,TRBV5-1,-
CASSLSGGPTGNEQFF,TGTGCCAGCAGCCTTAGCGGGGGGCCTACGGGCAATGAGCAGTTCTTC,TRBJ2-1,-,TRBV7-9,TRBD2
CASSLQGNGYTF,TGTGCCAGCAGCTTACAGGGGAACGGCTACACCTTC,TRBJ1-2,few,TRBV7-9,-
CSVHPPLTITDTQYF,TGCAGCGTTCATCCCCCGCTAACCATCACAGATACGCAGTATTTT,TRBJ2-3,-,TRBV29-1,-
CASSLLQGTYNEQFF,TGTGCCAGCAGCTTATTACAGGGGACGTACAATGAGCAGTTCTTC,TRBJ2-1,few,TRBV7-9,TRBD1
CASSPRRAGETDTQYF,TGTGCCAGCAGCCCTAGGCGGGCGGGGGAAACAGATACGCAGTATTTT,TRBJ2-3,-,TRBV7-9,TRBD2
CATSSETANNEQFF,TGTGCCACCAGTTCTGAGACAGCCAACAATGAGCAGTTCTTC,TRBJ2-1,-,TRBV24-1,-
CASRRTLNTGELFF,TGTGCCAGCAGAAGGACTCTCAACACCGGGGAGCTGTTTTTT,TRBJ2-2,-,TRBV6-8,-
CAWTLGGAEAFF,TGTGCCTGGACCCTGGGTGGGGCTGAAGCTTTCTTT,TRBJ1-1,once,TRBV30,-
CASSRAPDRSYGYTF,TGTGCCAGCAGTCGCGCCCCTGACAGGTCCTATGGCTACACCTTC,TRBJ1-2,-,TRBV6-5,-
CASSYRRTAGNTEAFF,TGTGCCAGCAGTTACCGTCGGACAGCGGGGAACACTGAAGCTTTCTTT,TRBJ1-1,few,TRBV6-5,-
CASSLPYTGEQYF,TGTGCCAGCAGCCTACCATACACAGGGGAGCAGTACTTC,TRBJ2-7,-,TRBV7-9,-
CATSSGGTYEQYF,TGTGCCACAAGTAGCGGGGGAACCTACGAGCAGTACTTC,TRBJ2-7,-,TRBV10-3,TRBD2
CASSLGPLQGFNQPQHF,TGCGCCAGCAGCTTGGGCCCTTTACAGGGCTTCAATCAGCCCCAGCATTTT,TRBJ1-5,once,TRBV5-1,-
CASSDTMNTEAFF,TGTGCCAGCAGCGACACCATGAACACTGAAGCTTTCTTT,TRBJ1-1,-,TRBV25-1,-
CASSLVFPGLAGGPGQYF,TGTGCCAGCAGCTTAGTGTTCCCCGGACTAGCGGGGGGGCCCGGTCAGTACTTC,TRBJ2-7,few,TRBV7-9,TRBD2
CASSWGEGRPEAFF,TGCGCCAGCAGCTGGGGAGAGGGGAGGCCTGAAGCTTTCTTT,TRBJ1-1,few,TRBV5-1,-
CASSLDPSDEKLFF,TGTGCCAGCAGCTTAGACCCCTCTGATGAAAAACTGTTTTTT,TRBJ1-4,-,TRBV7-2,-
CASSLSGTGYGYTF,TGTGCCAGCAGCTTGTCCGGGACAGGTTATGGCTACACCTTC,TRBJ1-2,-,TRBV5-4,TRBD1
CASSFLLTTTSSTDTQYF,TGTGCCAGCAGCTTTCTTCTGACGACAACTTCTAGCACAGATACGCAGTATTTT,TRBJ2-3,-,TRBV7-9,-